Described below is a single TCR beta chain sequence and its context. Alongside a J-beta primer mix, a sample-barcoded 5' primer served in a second PCR lasting roughly 6 to 11 cycles. MiXCR was run by TCRdb on the 5' RACE reads, yielding one entry per CDR3 protein. The table includes 1.5 million to 2 million distinct CDR3 sequences, roughly 27% detected once. The data originate from a study of blood T cells in healthy people across ages. CDR1 is MNHEY and CDR2 is SMNVEV in the germline V gene (reference sequence). The CDR3 runs to 20 residues. Trimming cost V 3 bases and J 0 bases; bases outside gene matches: 15.

The rearrangement uses TRBV27 and TRBJ2-1; 9 bases are a match to TRBD2. The sample was blood. The clonotype was recovered from a woman aged 25 to 45 in good health. The CDR3 reads CASSLIRRSGGQSSYNEQFF. The CDR3 DNA is TGTGCCAGCAGTTTGATTCGACGGAGCGGGGGGCAGAGCTCCTACAATGAGCAGTTCTTC.